The rows below give T cell receptor beta chains drawn from one sample of a study of blood T cell repertoires in COVID-19. Measured with immunoSEQ multiplex PCR; TCRdb has only the in-frame clones, and not every one. The data contain approximately 230,000 clones, about 80% of them singletons. Sequencing input: peripheral blood. The origin of the receptors is a man older than 75 with acute or convalescent COVID-19. Both conserved end residues are part of each CDR3. D genes are given only for firm matches. Clone size is stated in some rows and not others, as once, few, many or a class when expanded.

clone_size: .
v_call: TRBV11-2
d_call: .
j_call: TRBJ1-1
cdr3_nt: TGTGCCACTCAACGGGGGACGAACACTGAAGCTTTCTTT
cdr3_aa: CATQRGTNTEAFF

clone_size: .
v_call: TRBV9
d_call: .
j_call: TRBJ2-7
cdr3_nt: TGTGCCAGCAGCTCCAGTGGAGCCGCGGGCGAGCAGTACTTC
cdr3_aa: CASSSSGAAGEQYF

clone_size: .
v_call: TRBV7-3
d_call: TRBD2
j_call: TRBJ2-3
cdr3_nt: TGTGCCAGCAGCGAGGGGTCTAGCGGGGGAGATACGCAGTATTTT
cdr3_aa: CASSEGSSGGDTQYF

clone_size: .
v_call: TRBV3-1/TRBV3-2
d_call: .
j_call: TRBJ1-3
cdr3_nt: TGTGCCAGCAGCCAAGGCGGGGGGATAGGCTCTGGAAACACCATATATTTT
cdr3_aa: CASSQGGGIGSGNTIYF

clone_size: .
v_call: TRBV7-6
d_call: .
j_call: TRBJ1-1
cdr3_nt: TGTGCCAGCAGCTCCCAGTTGAACACTGAAGCTTTCTTT
cdr3_aa: CASSSQLNTEAFF

clone_size: .
v_call: TRBV28
d_call: TRBD1
j_call: TRBJ2-1
cdr3_nt: TGTGCCAGCAGTCAGACAGGGAGCTCCTACAATGAGCAGTTCTTC
cdr3_aa: CASSQTGSSYNEQFF

clone_size: .
v_call: TRBV7-9
d_call: .
j_call: TRBJ2-3
cdr3_nt: TGTGCCAGCAGCCGTCGGGGGGCGATTTTGGAAGATACGCAGTATTTT
cdr3_aa: CASSRRGAILEDTQYF

clone_size: .
v_call: TRBV6-5
d_call: TRBD2
j_call: TRBJ2-1
cdr3_nt: TGTGCCAGCAGCCGCGGACTAGTCAAAAGAAATGAGCAGTTCTTC
cdr3_aa: CASSRGLVKRNEQFF

clone_size: .
v_call: TRBV5-1
d_call: TRBD1
j_call: TRBJ2-7
cdr3_nt: TGCGCCAGCAGTAGAAGGGGGCGGGACGAGCAGTACTTC
cdr3_aa: CASSRRGRDEQYF

clone_size: .
v_call: TRBV7-2
d_call: TRBD1
j_call: TRBJ2-1
cdr3_nt: TGTGCCAGCAGTCGTGGACAGGGGATCCCCTGGGATGAGCAGTTCTTC
cdr3_aa: CASSRGQGIPWDEQFF

clone_size: once
v_call: TRBV2
d_call: TRBD1
j_call: TRBJ1-1
cdr3_nt: TGTGCCAGCAGGAAGGACAGGGTAGACACTGAAGCTTTCTTT
cdr3_aa: CASRKDRVDTEAFF

clone_size: .
v_call: TRBV18
d_call: .
j_call: TRBJ1-5
cdr3_nt: TGTGCCAGCTCACCACCCGGAGATGGCAATCAGCCCCAGCATTTT
cdr3_aa: CASSPPGDGNQPQHF

clone_size: .
v_call: TRBV3-1/TRBV3-2
d_call: TRBD1
j_call: TRBJ1-2
cdr3_nt: TGTGCCAGCAGAAACAACGACAGGGGCAGGGCTGGCTACACCTTC
cdr3_aa: CASRNNDRGRAGYTF

clone_size: .
v_call: TRBV27
d_call: TRBD2
j_call: TRBJ2-7
cdr3_nt: TGTGCCAGCAGCCGGCCGGGAGGGGTACACGAGCAGTACTTC
cdr3_aa: CASSRPGGVHEQYF

clone_size: .
v_call: TRBV30
d_call: TRBD1
j_call: TRBJ1-4
cdr3_nt: TGTGCCTGGAATGACAGGGGGCTCGCAACTAATGAAAAACTGTTTTTT
cdr3_aa: CAWNDRGLATNEKLFF

clone_size: few
v_call: TRBV12-3/TRBV12-4
d_call: .
j_call: TRBJ2-7
cdr3_nt: TGTGCCAGCAGTTTAGCAGAGACCTACGAGCAGTACTTC
cdr3_aa: CASSLAETYEQYF

clone_size: .
v_call: TRBV18
d_call: .
j_call: TRBJ1-1
cdr3_nt: TGTGCCAGCTCACCAAGGACTGGGCTGAACACTGAAGCTTTCTTT
cdr3_aa: CASSPRTGLNTEAFF

clone_size: .
v_call: TRBV6-5
d_call: .
j_call: TRBJ2-3
cdr3_nt: TGTGCCAGCGGCTCTGGGGGGAGGAGGGATACGCAGTATTTT
cdr3_aa: CASGSGGRRDTQYF

clone_size: .
v_call: TRBV4-1
d_call: .
j_call: TRBJ1-5
cdr3_nt: TGCGCCAGCAGCCAAGAGGGGGGGGGTTTCGAGAATCAGCCCCAGCATTTT
cdr3_aa: CASSQEGGGFENQPQHF

clone_size: .
v_call: TRBV19
d_call: .
j_call: TRBJ1-2
cdr3_nt: TGTGCCAGTAGTACGTTTCAGGCCGCGAATGGCTACACCTTC
cdr3_aa: CASSTFQAANGYTF

clone_size: .
v_call: TRBV3-1/TRBV3-2
d_call: TRBD2
j_call: TRBJ2-7
cdr3_nt: TGTGCCAGCAGCCAAGATTTTTCAACTAGCGGGATAATCGAGCAGTACTTC
cdr3_aa: CASSQDFSTSGIIEQYF

clone_size: .
v_call: TRBV6-2/TRBV6-3
d_call: .
j_call: TRBJ1-3
cdr3_nt: TGTGCCAGCAGTTACGTGGGGGCATATGGAAACACCATATATTTT
cdr3_aa: CASSYVGAYGNTIYF

clone_size: .
v_call: TRBV5-1
d_call: TRBD1
j_call: TRBJ2-2
cdr3_nt: TGCGCCAGCAGCTTGGCGACAGGGGTGGCCGGGGAGCTGTTTTTT
cdr3_aa: CASSLATGVAGELFF

clone_size: .
v_call: TRBV5-1
d_call: TRBD1
j_call: TRBJ2-7
cdr3_nt: TGCGCCAGCAGCCCCCCGGGACAGGGGGCGCGAGAGCAGTACTTC
cdr3_aa: CASSPPGQGAREQYF

clone_size: .
v_call: TRBV10-1
d_call: .
j_call: TRBJ2-4
cdr3_nt: TGCGCCAGCAGTGATGGGGCTGCCAAAAACATTCAGTACTTC
cdr3_aa: CASSDGAAKNIQYF

clone_size: .
v_call: TRBV7-6
d_call: TRBD1
j_call: TRBJ1-1
cdr3_nt: TGTGCCAGCAGCTCCCGGGACAGGGGGCCTTTTACTGAAGCTTTCTTT
cdr3_aa: CASSSRDRGPFTEAFF

clone_size: .
v_call: TRBV18
d_call: .
j_call: TRBJ1-5
cdr3_nt: TGTGCCAGCTCACCACCGGGGAGAGGCAATCAGCCCCAGCATTTT
cdr3_aa: CASSPPGRGNQPQHF

clone_size: .
v_call: TRBV28
d_call: .
j_call: TRBJ1-5
cdr3_nt: TGTGCCAGCAGTTCAGAAGGGAGTGGGAATCAGCCCCAGCATTTT
cdr3_aa: CASSSEGSGNQPQHF

clone_size: .
v_call: TRBV19
d_call: TRBD1
j_call: TRBJ2-3
cdr3_nt: TGTGCCAGTAGATTGGGACAGGGGACCACAGATACGCAGTATTTT
cdr3_aa: CASRLGQGTTDTQYF

clone_size: .
v_call: TRBV10-3
d_call: TRBD1
j_call: TRBJ1-1
cdr3_nt: TGTGCCATCAGTGAGTCCGGGACAGGGGGAGTGGACACTGAAGCTTTCTTT
cdr3_aa: CAISESGTGGVDTEAFF

clone_size: .
v_call: TRBV9
d_call: TRBD2
j_call: TRBJ2-5
cdr3_nt: TGTGCCAGCAGCCCATGGGCTAGCGGGAGCTTACAAGAGACCCAGTACTTC
cdr3_aa: CASSPWASGSLQETQYF

clone_size: .
v_call: TRBV3-1/TRBV3-2
d_call: TRBD2
j_call: TRBJ2-5
cdr3_nt: TGTGCCAGCAGCCCGACTAGCGGGTCTAAGACCCAGTACTTC
cdr3_aa: CASSPTSGSKTQYF

clone_size: .
v_call: TRBV25-1
d_call: .
j_call: TRBJ1-1
cdr3_nt: TGTGCCAGCAGTGAATCGGGGGATCTGAACACTGAAGCTTTCTTT
cdr3_aa: CASSESGDLNTEAFF

clone_size: .
v_call: TRBV10-3
d_call: .
j_call: TRBJ1-5
cdr3_nt: TGTGCCATCAGTGAGTCGAGGGAGACCAATCAGCCCCAGCATTTT
cdr3_aa: CAISESRETNQPQHF

clone_size: .
v_call: TRBV2
d_call: TRBD2
j_call: TRBJ2-7
cdr3_nt: TGTGCCAGCGAGGTGTCAGCGGGGCCCTACGAGCAGTACTTC
cdr3_aa: CASEVSAGPYEQYF

clone_size: .
v_call: TRBV6-5
d_call: .
j_call: TRBJ2-7
cdr3_nt: TGTGCCAGCAGTTACAATGGGGCTGGGGAGCAGTACTTC
cdr3_aa: CASSYNGAGEQYF

clone_size: .
v_call: TRBV28
d_call: .
j_call: TRBJ2-7
cdr3_nt: TGTGCCAGCAGTCTATCAGGGGATTACGAGCAGTACTTC
cdr3_aa: CASSLSGDYEQYF